This entry concerns a single TCR beta chain. The antigen is unknown. Measured with immunoSEQ multiplex PCR; TCRdb has only the in-frame clones, and not every one. In the table there are roughly 2.1 million clones, about 93% of which are singletons. Positively selected for CCR7, the CD45RO-negative cells used as naive CD8 cells excluded terminally differentiated effector memory CD45RA+ cells. Participating donors were healthy, HIV-negative adults free of recent acute infections or vaccinations. The CDR3 has 15 residues. Looked up from germline, CDR1 is MNHEY and CDR2 is SMNVEV (reference sequence). J lost 2 bases, V lost 2 bases, and 4 bases had no gene match. The sample comes from a study of shared clonotypes between healthy human individuals. Study observations and caveats: Of the naive CD4 clonotypes, about 5% were shared across several donors. A limitation of the genetic and exposure-history diversity represented arose from few donors.

Sequences were obtained from naive CD8+ T cells from PBMCs. The rearrangement links TRBV27 to TRBJ2-5; 8 bases agree with TRBD2. The source is a man between 18 and 29 years old in good health. Some clones in this sample may be carry-over from other donors' samples. The CDR3 spells CASSLDTSGQETQYF. DNA for the CDR3: TGTGCCAGCAGTTTAGATACTAGCGGACAAGAGACCCAGTACTTC.